These T cell receptor beta chains were read from a single sample in a study of a mutant IDH1 vaccine in newly diagnosed glioma. Data came from immunoSEQ multiplex PCR; TCRdb stores just in-frame clones and leaves some out. The profile shows around 50,000 clones, about 90% of them singletons. Their antigens are not known. The sample in question was PBMCs, obtained from a glioma patient whose treatment included an IDH1 peptide vaccine. These receptors were taken from a woman aged 40 to 50 with glioma. The CDR3 runs from the conserved cysteine through the conserved F or W. D genes are given only for firm matches. Clone size is given for some rows only: seen once, a few or many times, or a class if the clone is expanded.

v_gene,abundance,j_gene,d_gene,CDR3nt,CDR3aa
TRBV4-1,-,TRBJ1-3,-,TGCGCCAGCAGCCAACCTTTAGAGAGCTCTGGAAACACCATATATTTT,CASSQPLESSGNTIYF
TRBV5-1,-,TRBJ1-3,-,TGCGCCAGCAGCTTGGCCGGGAGGAGCTCTGGAAACACCATATATTTT,CASSLAGRSSGNTIYF
TRBV7-2,-,TRBJ1-5,TRBD1,TGTGCCAGCAGCTTCGGGACAGTCAATCAGCCCCAGCATTTT,CASSFGTVNQPQHF
TRBV5-4,-,TRBJ2-2,TRBD1,TGTGCCAGCAACCTCCGGACAGGGGAGAAGGACGGGGAGCTGTTTTTT,CASNLRTGEKDGELFF
TRBV29-1,once,TRBJ2-3,-,TGCAGCGCCTTGATTAGGGGGACAGATACGCAGTATTTT,CSALIRGTDTQYF
TRBV28,-,TRBJ1-2,-,TGTGCCAGCAGTAGGGCCCAGGGGTATGGCTACACCTTC,CASSRAQGYGYTF
TRBV19,-,TRBJ2-2,-,TGTGCCAGTAGTATAGACTACACCGGGGAGCTGTTTTTT,CASSIDYTGELFF
TRBV30,-,TRBJ2-3,TRBD1,TGTGCCTGGAGTGAGGGGGCGAGCACAGATACGCAGTATTTT,CAWSEGASTDTQYF
TRBV27,-,TRBJ2-3,-,TGTGCCAGCAGTCCATTGCCGGGCCGCCGCACAGATACGCAGTATTTT,CASSPLPGRRTDTQYF
TRBV14,-,TRBJ2-3,-,TGTGCCAGCAGCCAAACCAGGGGAGGAGCAGATACGCAGTATTTT,CASSQTRGGADTQYF
TRBV5-1,-,TRBJ2-3,-,TGCGCCAGCAGCTTGGCCCCCGGGGCTAGCACAGATACGCAGTATTTT,CASSLAPGASTDTQYF
TRBV10-3,-,TRBJ2-7,TRBD1,TGTGCCACCTGGACAGGGGCCTCCTACGAGCAGTACTTC,CATWTGASYEQYF
TRBV5-1,-,TRBJ2-5,TRBD2,TGCGCCAGCAGCCCCTACGTGACTAGCGCTCGGGAGACCCAGTACTTC,CASSPYVTSARETQYF
TRBV30,-,TRBJ2-6,-,TGTGCCCGTGAAAGGGCTTCAGGGGCCAACGTCCTGACTTTC,CARERASGANVLTF
TRBV6-5,-,TRBJ2-5,TRBD1,TGTGCCACCCGACAGGGGAGAGAGACCCAGTACTTC,CATRQGRETQYF
TRBV7-9,-,TRBJ1-5,-,TGTGCCAGCAGCGCCTATAATCAGCCCCAGCATTTT,CASSAYNQPQHF
TRBV11-1,-,TRBJ1-5,-,TGTGCCAGCAACCGGTTTGGCCCCAATCAGCCCCAGCATTTT,CASNRFGPNQPQHF
TRBV7-8,-,TRBJ2-2,TRBD2,TGTGCCAGCAGCTTAGTAGCGGGGCGTATACGGGGCGGGGAGCTGTTTTTT,CASSLVAGRIRGGELFF
TRBV30,-,TRBJ1-5,-,TGTGCCTGGAGTCAGGCAGGGAATCAGCCCCAGCATTTT,CAWSQAGNQPQHF
TRBV5-1,-,TRBJ2-1,-,TGCGCCAGCAGCGCGAGCTCTGGCCGGATGGATGAGCAGTTCTTC,CASSASSGRMDEQFF
TRBV28,-,TRBJ1-4,-,TGTGCCAGCAGTCCCAGGGCAACTAATGAAAAACTGTTTTTT,CASSPRATNEKLFF
TRBV20-1,once,TRBJ1-2,-,TGCAGTGCTGCCAGATCGGAGGGCTACACCTTC,CSAARSEGYTF
TRBV9,-,TRBJ2-1,TRBD2,TGTGCCAGCACCGTATCGGGACTAGCGGGGGAGAAGCAGTTCTTC,CASTVSGLAGEKQFF
TRBV27,once,TRBJ2-5,-,TGTGCCAGCAGTCAATTCCTCCGAGGGGGGGCGCGGGAGACCCAGTACTTC,CASSQFLRGGARETQYF
TRBV9,-,TRBJ1-1,-,TGTGCCAGCAGCGTGGCAGCGCTGAACACTGAAGCTTTCTTT,CASSVAALNTEAFF
TRBV4-2,-,TRBJ1-3,-,TGTGCCAGCAGCCGCCCAGGGGCCCCGGGTGGAAACACCATATATTTT,CASSRPGAPGGNTIYF
TRBV27,-,TRBJ2-2,-,TGTGCCAGCAGTTTAAACACCGGGGAGCTGTTTTTT,CASSLNTGELFF
TRBV5-1,-,TRBJ2-1,TRBD1,TGCGCCAGCAGCTTTTCCGGGACAGGAGGATACAATGAGCAGTTCTTC,CASSFSGTGGYNEQFF
TRBV2,-,TRBJ2-7,-,TGTGCCAGCAGTGCGGGGACGGATCGACCCTACGAGCAGTACTTC,CASSAGTDRPYEQYF
TRBV4-1,-,TRBJ1-4,TRBD1,TGCGCCAGCAGGCACGCGGGACAGGGGGCTGAAAAACTGTTTTTT,CASRHAGQGAEKLFF
TRBV4-3,-,TRBJ1-1,TRBD1,TGCGCCAGCAGCCAGGGGACAGGGGCAGGCAGGGAAGCTTTCTTT,CASSQGTGAGREAFF
TRBV2,-,TRBJ2-7,TRBD2,TGTGCCAGCAGGCCCACTAGCGGGGGTACCTACGAGCAGTACTTC,CASRPTSGGTYEQYF
TRBV11-2,-,TRBJ1-4,TRBD1,TGTGCCAGCAGCCCGGGACAGGTTAAGGAAAAACTGTTTTTT,CASSPGQVKEKLFF
TRBV28,-,TRBJ2-1,TRBD2,TGTGCCAGCAGTTTGCCACTAGCGGGTCCCAATGAGCAGTTCTTC,CASSLPLAGPNEQFF
TRBV4-2,-,TRBJ1-2,-,TGTGCCAGCAGCCAGGGACGGGGGGCATATGGCTACACCTTC,CASSQGRGAYGYTF
TRBV6-1,-,TRBJ2-6,-,TGTGCCAGCAGTGAAGCGTGGGTAACTGGGGCCAACGTCCTGACTTTC,CASSEAWVTGANVLTF
TRBV19,-,TRBJ1-2,TRBD1,TGTGCCAGTAGTAGACGGACAGGGCCTAACTATGGCTACACCTTC,CASSRRTGPNYGYTF
TRBV6-5,-,TRBJ1-4,TRBD1,TGTGCCAGCAGTTTTGCCGGGACAGGGGATGAAAAACTGTTTTTT,CASSFAGTGDEKLFF
TRBV4-2,-,TRBJ1-2,-,TGTGCCAGCAGCCAAGAGCAGTTGGGCACCGTGCACTATGGCTACACCTTC,CASSQEQLGTVHYGYTF
TRBV19,-,TRBJ1-6,-,TGTGCCAGTACCTACGGACAGAACGGGAATTCACCCCTCCACTTT,CASTYGQNGNSPLHF
TRBV7-5,few,TRBJ2-2,-,TGTGCCAGAAGCCATCCCGAAGACACCGGGGAGCTGTTTTTT,CARSHPEDTGELFF
TRBV10-3,-,TRBJ2-3,-,TGTGCCGTACTTAGCACAGATACGCAGTATTTT,CAVLSTDTQYF
TRBV28,once,TRBJ2-7,-,TGTGCCAGCAGAGGGACGGAGTCCTACGAGCAGTACTTC,CASRGTESYEQYF
TRBV4-3,-,TRBJ1-2,TRBD1,TGCGCCAGCAGCCAAGGATGGGGACAGGGGGCTAGCTATGGCTACACCTTC,CASSQGWGQGASYGYTF
TRBV9,-,TRBJ2-7,-,TGTGCCAGCAGCCCTCAGGGCAGGGGGGGATTGAGGTCCTACGAGCAGTACTTC,CASSPQGRGGLRSYEQYF
TRBV6-1,-,TRBJ1-5,-,TGTGCCAGCAGTGAAGAGGCTTATAGCAATCAGCCCCAGCATTTT,CASSEEAYSNQPQHF
TRBV18,-,TRBJ2-7,TRBD1,TGTGCCAGCTCGACAGGGGCGCCCTACGAGCAGTACTTC,CASSTGAPYEQYF
TRBV29-1,-,TRBJ2-7,TRBD2,TGCAGCGTAAGGACTAGCGCGGCCTACGAGCAGTACTTC,CSVRTSAAYEQYF
TRBV4-1,-,TRBJ2-7,-,TGCGCCAGCAGCCAAATCGGGGGCCTCTACGAGCAGTACTTC,CASSQIGGLYEQYF
TRBV5-1,-,TRBJ1-2,TRBD1,TGCGCCAGCAGCGAGGACAGGGGGCGGAATGGCTACACCTTC,CASSEDRGRNGYTF
TRBV11-3,-,TRBJ2-1,-,TGTGCCAGCAGCTTAGACTCGGTCAATGAGCAGTTCTTC,CASSLDSVNEQFF
TRBV30,-,TRBJ2-7,-,TGTGCCTGGGAAAAGGGCTACGAGCAGTACTTC,CAWEKGYEQYF
TRBV30,-,TRBJ2-2,-,TGTGCCTGGACCGTTGGAGGGGGAGCGAACACCGGGGAGCTGTTTTTT,CAWTVGGGANTGELFF
TRBV10-3,-,TRBJ2-3,-,TGTGCCATCAGTATCGGGGGTACTAGCACAGATACGCAGTATTTT,CAISIGGTSTDTQYF
TRBV4-1,-,TRBJ2-3,TRBD1,TGCGCCAGCAGCCACCAATGGACAGGGCGAGATACGCAGTATTTT,CASSHQWTGRDTQYF